This T cell receptor beta chain was documented in a study of tumor-infiltrating lymphocytes in primary liver carcinoma. Study overall: The patients included men and women who were aged 30 to 69 years.

From germline, CDR1 is MNHNY and CDR2 SVGAGI (reference sequence). The CDR3 contains 15 residues. Both RNA and DNA were isolated together from 20-30 mg of bulk tissue that had not been sorted. Patients showed chronic HBV infection and an absence of prior treatment. The proportion of viable tumor cells exceeded 85% in every tumor sample. With 500 ng total RNA as template and a constant-region primer, TCR beta cDNA was made. For TCR beta, libraries were produced by three nested multiplex PCR rounds using slightly modified ARM-PCR. Running approximately 10 cycles apiece, the first two PCR rounds relied on TRBV1-TRBV30 forward primers together with a C-beta reverse primer. TCRdb analysed the multiplex PCR reads with MiXCR anew, one entry per CDR3 protein. The table has 40,000 to 60,000 distinct CDR3 sequences, 70% to 85% seen once. In the case of this clonotype: Its specificity is not known. The CDR3 does not end in the conserved phenylalanine or tryptophan, so this is likely a read error.

Findings of the study overall: Compared with blood, tumor repertoires held significantly more in their top 250 clones.

V and J are TRBV6-6 and TRBJ2-5, with TRBD2 matching over 8 bases. The sequenced sample was liver tumor tissue from sampling region 3. The subset: tumor region T3, left-lateral pole. The TCR was taken from a man aged 40-55 years with primary liver carcinoma and hepatitis B virus infection. DNA of the CDR3: TGTGTCAGCAGTTACGGGACTAGGCGTTTAGAGACCCAGTACCTC. Translation gives CVSSYGTRRLETQYL.